Below, one TCR beta chain is given with its context. Its target is not known. The data were produced by immunoSEQ multiplex PCR, yet TCRdb's version contains in-frame clones alone and is incomplete. The sample consists of about 33,000 clones, around 85% of them appearing once. The sample comes from a study of OX40 agonist ivuxolimab in advanced cancers. The wider study: Patients were given ivuxolimab, an antibody that agonizes OX40 (CD134). The dose of intravenous ivuxolimab that patients received every 2 weeks ranged from 0.01 to 10 mg/kg. General study findings and limits: Some nonresponders likewise displayed low normalized T-cell clonal expansion.

CDR1 MNHEY and CDR2 SMNVEV come from the germline V gene (reference sequence). Germline trimming cut 5 bases from V and 4 bases from J; bases unmatched to any gene: 5. The CDR3 spans 15 residues. This sequence was found in an adult with an advanced solid tumor such as melanoma, head and neck, liver or kidney cancer. The V gene is TRBV27, the J gene TRBJ2-1; 10 nucleotides agree with TRBD1. The specimen comprised CD4+ or CD8+ T cells sorted from blood, sampled in a trial of the OX40 agonist ivuxolimab. CDR3 DNA: TGTGCCAGCAGTCAGGGGGACAGGGGATACAATGAGCAGTTCTTC. Translation: CASSQGDRGYNEQFF.